The clone carrying this T cell receptor (beta chain) was detected only a few times. The record originates from a study of T-cell reconstitution after alpha-beta-depleted transplantation in children. The TCRbeta library incorporated unique molecular identifiers. TCRdb fed the PCR reads into MiXCR, producing one record per CDR3 protein. Here the sample spans some 490,000 distinct CDR3 sequences, approximately 12% being singletons. In germline, CDR1 is SGHRS, CDR2 YFSETQ. The CDR3 contains 16 residues. The V segment lost 4 bases and the J segment 4 bases; nucleotides outside the gene matches: 10. This sequence joins TRBV5-1 and TRBJ2-2; 7 positions agree with TRBD1. This TCR was recovered from a human donor who donated a stem cell graft to a child with combined immunodeficiency. The material was PBMCs from the stem cell graft donor, obtained from the stem cell graft. CDR3 sequence (DNA): TGCGCCAGCAGCCTTTTCGGGACAGCCCGCACCGGGGAGCTGTTTTTT. This sequence encodes CASSLFGTARTGELFF. Full variable domain (missing parts from reference TRBV5-1 and TRBJ2-2): KAGVTQTPRYLIKTRGQQVTLSCSPISGHRSVSWYQQTPGQGLQFLFEYFSETQRNKGNFPGRFSGRQFSNSRSEMNVSTLELGDSALYLCASSLFGTARTGELFFGEGSRLTVL.